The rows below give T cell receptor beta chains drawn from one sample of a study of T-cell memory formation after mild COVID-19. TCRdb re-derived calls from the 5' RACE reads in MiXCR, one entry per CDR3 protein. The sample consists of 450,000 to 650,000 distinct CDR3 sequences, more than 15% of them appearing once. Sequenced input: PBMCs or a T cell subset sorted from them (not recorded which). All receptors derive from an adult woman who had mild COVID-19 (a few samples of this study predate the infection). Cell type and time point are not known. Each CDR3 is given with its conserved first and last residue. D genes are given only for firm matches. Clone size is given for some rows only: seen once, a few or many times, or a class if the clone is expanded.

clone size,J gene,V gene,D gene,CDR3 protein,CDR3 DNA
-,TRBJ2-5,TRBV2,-,CASSVQGETQYF,TGTGCCAGCAGTGTGCAGGGAGAGACCCAGTACTTC
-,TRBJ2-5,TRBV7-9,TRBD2,CASSDGGTSGSFTETQYF,TGTGCCAGCAGCGATGGTGGGACTAGCGGGAGTTTCACAGAGACCCAGTACTTC
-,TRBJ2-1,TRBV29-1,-,CSVRGFKVEQFF,TGCAGCGTTCGGGGGTTCAAAGTTGAGCAGTTCTTC
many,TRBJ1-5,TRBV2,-,CASSPLGSGNQPQHF,TGTGCCAGCAGCCCCCTGGGATCGGGCAATCAGCCCCAGCATTTT
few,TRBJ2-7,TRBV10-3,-,CAISETPRTYEQYF,TGTGCCATCAGTGAGACCCCCAGGACCTACGAGCAGTACTTC
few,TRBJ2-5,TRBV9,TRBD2,CASSVGIAGVQETQYF,TGTGCCAGCAGCGTGGGTATAGCGGGAGTCCAAGAGACCCAGTACTTC
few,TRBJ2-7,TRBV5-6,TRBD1,CASSLWDSRYEQYF,TGTGCCAGCAGCTTGTGGGACAGTCGGTACGAGCAGTACTTC
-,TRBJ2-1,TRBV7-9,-,CASSPAGRNEQFF,TGTGCCAGCAGCCCCGCAGGTCGGAATGAGCAGTTCTTC
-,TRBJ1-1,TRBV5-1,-,CASSLGLGGILNTEAFF,TGCGCCAGCAGCTTAGGTCTTGGGGGAATCCTGAACACTGAAGCTTTCTTT
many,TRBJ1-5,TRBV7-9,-,CASSLDDQPQHF,TGTGCCAGCAGCTTAGACGATCAGCCCCAGCATTTT
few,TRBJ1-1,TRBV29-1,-,CSVEVDSPEAFF,TGCAGCGTTGAGGTGGACAGTCCTGAAGCTTTCTTT
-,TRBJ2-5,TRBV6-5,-,CASSYGGGPQETQYF,TGTGCCAGCAGTTACGGTGGGGGCCCCCAAGAGACCCAGTACTTC
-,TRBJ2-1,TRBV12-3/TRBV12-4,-,CASSLAPPPAGQFF,TGTGCCAGCAGTTTAGCCCCTCCCCCGGCCGGGCAGTTCTTC
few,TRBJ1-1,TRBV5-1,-,CASSWGSEDTEAFF,TGCGCCAGCAGCTGGGGAAGCGAGGACACTGAAGCTTTCTTT
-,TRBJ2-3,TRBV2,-,CASSPTSPPDTQYF,TGTGCCAGCAGTCCCACTAGTCCACCTGATACGCAGTATTTT
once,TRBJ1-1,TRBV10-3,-,CAISDRDDTEAFF,TGTGCCATCAGTGACAGGGACGACACTGAAGCTTTCTTT
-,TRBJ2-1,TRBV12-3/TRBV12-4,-,CASSLEGEGRSEQFF,TGTGCCAGCAGCCTAGAGGGAGAGGGGCGAAGTGAGCAGTTCTTC